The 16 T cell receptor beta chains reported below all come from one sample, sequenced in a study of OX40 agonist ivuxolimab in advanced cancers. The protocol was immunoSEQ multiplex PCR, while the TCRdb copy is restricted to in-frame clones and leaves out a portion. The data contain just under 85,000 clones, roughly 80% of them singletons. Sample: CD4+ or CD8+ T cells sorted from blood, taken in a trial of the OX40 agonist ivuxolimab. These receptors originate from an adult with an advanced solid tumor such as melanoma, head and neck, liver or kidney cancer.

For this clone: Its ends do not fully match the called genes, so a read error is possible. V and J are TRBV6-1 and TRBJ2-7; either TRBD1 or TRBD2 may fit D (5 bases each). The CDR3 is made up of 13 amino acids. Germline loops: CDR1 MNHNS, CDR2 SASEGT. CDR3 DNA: TGTGCCAGCAGTTCCCGAACCGGGACCGGATCCCACTTC. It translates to CASSSRTGTGSHF.

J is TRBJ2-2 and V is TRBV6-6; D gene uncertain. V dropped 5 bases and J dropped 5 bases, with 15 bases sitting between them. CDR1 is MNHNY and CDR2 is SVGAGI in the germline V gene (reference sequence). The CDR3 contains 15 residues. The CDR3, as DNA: TGTGCCAGCAGTCCGGGTGGACCCTATACCGGGGAGCTGTTTTTT. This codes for CASSPGGPYTGELFF.

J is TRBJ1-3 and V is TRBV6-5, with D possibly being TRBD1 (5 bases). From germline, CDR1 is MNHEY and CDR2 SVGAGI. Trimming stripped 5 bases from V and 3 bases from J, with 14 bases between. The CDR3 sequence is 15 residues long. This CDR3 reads CASSRQGWSGNTIYF. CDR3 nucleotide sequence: TGTGCCAGCAGTCGTCAGGGCTGGAGTGGAAACACCATATATTTT.

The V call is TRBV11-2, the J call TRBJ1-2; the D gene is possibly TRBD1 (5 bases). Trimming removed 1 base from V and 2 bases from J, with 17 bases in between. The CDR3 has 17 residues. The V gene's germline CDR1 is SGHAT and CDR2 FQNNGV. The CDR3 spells CASSLGDMWGRNYGYTF. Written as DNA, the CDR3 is TGTGCCAGCAGCTTAGGAGATATGTGGGGGAGGAACTATGGCTACACCTTC.

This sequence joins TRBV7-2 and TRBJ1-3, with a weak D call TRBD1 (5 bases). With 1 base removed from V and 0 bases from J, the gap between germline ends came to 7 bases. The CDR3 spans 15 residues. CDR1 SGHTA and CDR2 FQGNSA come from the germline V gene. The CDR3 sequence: CASSLGGSSGNTIYF. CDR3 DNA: TGTGCCAGCAGCTTAGGGGGGAGCTCTGGAAACACCATATATTTT.

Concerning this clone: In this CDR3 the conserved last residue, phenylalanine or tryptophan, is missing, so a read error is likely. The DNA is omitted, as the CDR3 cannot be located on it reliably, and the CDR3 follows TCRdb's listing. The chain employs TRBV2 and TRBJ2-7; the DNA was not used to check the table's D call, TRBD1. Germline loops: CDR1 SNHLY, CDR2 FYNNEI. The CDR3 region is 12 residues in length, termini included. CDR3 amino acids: CASTLTRDRVKL.

The CDR3 DNA follows: TGTGCCAGCAGTCGGGGGACACCTACCCCCCCCCTCCACTTT. Its translation: CASSRGTPTPPLHF. This chain connects TRBV9 to TRBJ1-6; the D gene is possibly TRBD1 (6 bases). The germline V and J ends were trimmed by 5 bases and 13 bases, with 19 bases remaining between them. The CDR3 extends over 14 amino acids. Germline V gene sequence: CDR1 SGDLS, CDR2 YYNGEE.

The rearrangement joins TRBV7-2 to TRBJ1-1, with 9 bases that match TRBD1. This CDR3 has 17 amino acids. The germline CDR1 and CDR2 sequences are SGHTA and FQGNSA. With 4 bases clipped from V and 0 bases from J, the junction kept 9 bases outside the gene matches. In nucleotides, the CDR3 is TGTGCCAGCAGCTCCATGGGTTGGACAGGGGTGAACACTGAAGCTTTCTTT. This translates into CASSSMGWTGVNTEAFF.

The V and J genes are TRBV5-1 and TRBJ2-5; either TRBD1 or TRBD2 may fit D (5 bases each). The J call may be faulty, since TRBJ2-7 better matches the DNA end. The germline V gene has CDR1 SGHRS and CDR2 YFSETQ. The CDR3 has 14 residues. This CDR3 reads CASSVGTQSYEQYF. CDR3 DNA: TGCGCCAGCAGCGTGGGGACCCAATCCTACGAGCAGTACTTC.

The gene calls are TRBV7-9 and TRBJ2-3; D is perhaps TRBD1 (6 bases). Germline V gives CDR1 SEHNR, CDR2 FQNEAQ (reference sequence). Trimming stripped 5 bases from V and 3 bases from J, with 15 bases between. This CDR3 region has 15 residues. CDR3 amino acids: CASSLIGTLTDTQYF. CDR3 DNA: TGTGCCAGCAGCCTAATAGGGACACTAACAGATACGCAGTATTTT.

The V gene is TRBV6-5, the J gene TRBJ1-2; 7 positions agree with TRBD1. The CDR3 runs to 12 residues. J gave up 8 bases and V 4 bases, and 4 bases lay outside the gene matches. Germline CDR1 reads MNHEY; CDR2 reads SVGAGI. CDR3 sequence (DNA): TGTGCCAGCAGTTCAGGGGGTAGGGGCTACACCTTC. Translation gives CASSSGGRGYTF.

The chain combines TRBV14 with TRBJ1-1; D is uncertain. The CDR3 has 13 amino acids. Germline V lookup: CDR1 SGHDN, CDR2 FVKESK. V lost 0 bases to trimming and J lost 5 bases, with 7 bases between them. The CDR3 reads CASSQDRQTEAFF. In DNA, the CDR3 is TGTGCCAGCAGCCAAGATCGGCAGACTGAAGCTTTCTTT.

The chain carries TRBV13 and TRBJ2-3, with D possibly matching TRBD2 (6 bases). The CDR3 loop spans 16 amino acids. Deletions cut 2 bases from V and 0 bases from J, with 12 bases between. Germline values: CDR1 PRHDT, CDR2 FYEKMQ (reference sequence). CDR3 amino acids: CASSLRVGGSTDTQYF. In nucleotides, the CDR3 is TGTGCCAGCAGCTTACGTGTGGGGGGAAGCACAGATACGCAGTATTTT. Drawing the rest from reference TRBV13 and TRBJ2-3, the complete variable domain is AAGVIQSPRHLIKEKRETATLKCYPIPRHDTVYWYQQGPGQDPQFLISFYEKMQSDKGSIPDRFSAQQFSDYHSELNMSSLELGDSALYFCASSLRVGGSTDTQYFGPGTRLTVL.

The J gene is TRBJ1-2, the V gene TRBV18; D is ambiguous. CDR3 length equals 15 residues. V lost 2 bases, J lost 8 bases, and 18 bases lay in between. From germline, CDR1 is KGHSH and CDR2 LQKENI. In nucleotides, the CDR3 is TGTGCCAGCTCACCAGAAGGGTCCCTCCTGAGGGGCTACACCTTC. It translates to CASSPEGSLLRGYTF.

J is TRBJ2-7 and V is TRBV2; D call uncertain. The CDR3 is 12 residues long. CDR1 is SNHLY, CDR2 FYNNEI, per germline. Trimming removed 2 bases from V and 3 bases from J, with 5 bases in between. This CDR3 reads CASSEFYYEQYF. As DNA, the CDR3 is TGTGCCAGCAGTGAATTCTACTACGAGCAGTACTTC.

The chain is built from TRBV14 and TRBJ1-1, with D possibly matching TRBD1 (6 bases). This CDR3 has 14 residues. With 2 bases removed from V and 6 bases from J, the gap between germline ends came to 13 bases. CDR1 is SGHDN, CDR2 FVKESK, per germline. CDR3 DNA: TGTGCCAGCAGCCAATTACAGGGAGTTTCTGAAGCTTTCTTT. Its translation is CASSQLQGVSEAFF. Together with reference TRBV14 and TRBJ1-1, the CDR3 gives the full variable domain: EAGVTQFPSHSVIEKGQTVTLRCDPISGHDNLYWYRRVMGKEIKFLLHFVKESKQDESGMPNNRFLAERTGGTYSTLKVQPAELEDSGVYFCASSQLQGVSEAFFGQGTRLTVV.